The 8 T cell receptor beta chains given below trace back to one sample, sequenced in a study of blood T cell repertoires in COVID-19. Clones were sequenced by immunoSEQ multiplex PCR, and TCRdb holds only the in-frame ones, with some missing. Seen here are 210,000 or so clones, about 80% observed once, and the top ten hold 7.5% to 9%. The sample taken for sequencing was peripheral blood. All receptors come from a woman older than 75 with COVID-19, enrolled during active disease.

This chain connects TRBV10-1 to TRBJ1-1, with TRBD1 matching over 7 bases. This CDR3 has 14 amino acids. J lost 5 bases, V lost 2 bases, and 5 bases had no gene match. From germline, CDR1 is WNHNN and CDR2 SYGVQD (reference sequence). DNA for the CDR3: TGCGCCAGCAGTGAGCGACAGGGAACGACTGAAGCTTTCTTT. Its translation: CASSERQGTTEAFF.

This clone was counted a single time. The DNA for the CDR3 is TGTGCCAGCAGCCCGGGAGGGCGAAATTCACCCCTCCACTTT. This translates into CASSPGGRNSPLHF. This chain links TRBV7-9 with TRBJ1-6; D uncertain. The CDR3 is 14 residues long. V was shortened by 5 bases and J by 7 bases, with 12 bases between the two germline ends. The germline CDR1 and CDR2 sequences are SEHNR and FQNEAQ (reference sequence).

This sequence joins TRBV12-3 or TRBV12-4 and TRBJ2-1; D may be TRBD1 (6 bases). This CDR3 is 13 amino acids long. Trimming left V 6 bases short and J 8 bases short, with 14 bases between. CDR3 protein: CASRPTGFDEQFF. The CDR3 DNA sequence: TGTGCCAGCAGACCGACAGGTTTCGATGAGCAGTTCTTC.

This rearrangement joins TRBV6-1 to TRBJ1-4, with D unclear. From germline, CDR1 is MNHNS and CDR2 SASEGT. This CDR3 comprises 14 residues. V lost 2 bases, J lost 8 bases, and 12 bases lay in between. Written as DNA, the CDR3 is TGTGCCAGCAGTGAACGAGGGTTGGGGGAAAAACTGTTTTTT. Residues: CASSERGLGEKLFF.

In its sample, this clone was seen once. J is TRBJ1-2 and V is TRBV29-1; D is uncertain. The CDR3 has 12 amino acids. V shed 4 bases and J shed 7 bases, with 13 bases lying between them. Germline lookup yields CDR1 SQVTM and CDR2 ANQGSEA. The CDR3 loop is CSVVRSGSGYTF. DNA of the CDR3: TGCAGCGTTGTTAGGTCGGGGTCTGGCTACACCTTC.

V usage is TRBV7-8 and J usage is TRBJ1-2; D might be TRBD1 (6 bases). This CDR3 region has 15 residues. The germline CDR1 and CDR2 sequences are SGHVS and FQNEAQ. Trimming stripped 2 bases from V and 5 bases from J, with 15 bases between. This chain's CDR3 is CASSLTGFPIYGYTF. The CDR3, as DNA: TGTGCCAGCAGCTTAACAGGGTTTCCAATTTATGGCTACACCTTC.

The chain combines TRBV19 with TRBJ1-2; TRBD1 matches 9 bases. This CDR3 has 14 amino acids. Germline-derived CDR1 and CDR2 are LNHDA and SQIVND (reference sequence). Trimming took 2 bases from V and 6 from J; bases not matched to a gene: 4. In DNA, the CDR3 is TGTGCCAGTAGTATAACAGGGGGCGATGATGGCTACACCTTC. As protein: CASSITGGDDGYTF.

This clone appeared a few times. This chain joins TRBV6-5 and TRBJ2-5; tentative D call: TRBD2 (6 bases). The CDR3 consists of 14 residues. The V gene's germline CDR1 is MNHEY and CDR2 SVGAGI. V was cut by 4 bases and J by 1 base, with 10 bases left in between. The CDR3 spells CASSFTTSQETQYF. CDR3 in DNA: TGTGCCAGCAGTTTTACGACTAGCCAAGAGACCCAGTACTTC.